This T cell receptor (beta chain) was documented in a study of blood T cell repertoires in COVID-19 (dated by TCRdb to 2020 to 2021). Some background on the complete study: Samples from collaborators originated in the United States, Italy and Spain and spanned both the acute and convalescent phases of COVID-19. The dataset comprised deeply sampled blood TCRbeta repertoires from subjects exposed to, actively infected with, or recovered from COVID-19. The repertoires were released in a freely available public database intended as a resource for research on the immune response to SARS-CoV-2. The material from the prospective study consisted of cDNA or gDNA derived from T cells, B-cell-depleted T cells, or PBMCs. The sample metadata nearly always contained a de-identified subject ID, COVID-19 status, age in years and sex. The samples were drawn from two sources: the first 160 participants of the ongoing ImmuneRACE study, and 1,000 to 1,500 subjects contributed by 6 global collaborators. Where available, HLA class I and class II types were obtained from metadata supplied by the sample provider rather than from assay-based typing. Overall study results and their limits: The quantity of clinical and demographic metadata differed by source and by participant and was supplied without curation.

Participants in the prospective study were enrolled through a virtual design, were aged about 18 to 100 years, and lived in 24 United States geographic areas. Cohort assignment in the prospective study relied on participant-reported clinical history from a screening survey and a study questionnaire. ImmuneRACE Cohort 3 recovered participants were defined by two consecutive negative NP/OP PCR tests, healthcare professional clearance, or symptom resolution. Mobile phlebotomists in the prospective study collected whole blood, serum and a nasopharyngeal or oropharyngeal swab from every participant. Additional blood draws and questionnaires over an approximately 2-month period could optionally be provided by prospective study participants. Before DNA extraction, prospective study blood samples were shipped either frozen or at room temperature. TCRbeta CDR3 regions were amplified from genomic DNA using the immunoSEQ Assay, a bias-controlled multiplex PCR. The authors' pipeline ran thus. The number of nucleated cells in each sample was estimated by amplification of reference gene primers within the assay. Sequence reads were collapsed and filtered to measure the absolute abundance of every unique TCRbeta CDR3 rearrangement. For each sample, productive Simpson clonality was calculated as the square root of Simpson's diversity index across productive rearrangements. The immuneACCESS repertoire file appears here via TCRdb, limited to in-frame rearrangements. These files lack a portion of the clones; in checked studies, under half of the deficit traces to unresolved V genes, and the cause of the others is not known. V, J and clone size derive from that table, while D and trimming were established from the DNA sequence. The sample table shows about 220,000 clones, and roughly 84% are seen once. The ten largest clones represent 6.8% of the sample.

With regard to this clone: No antigen is known for it. The record has no base qualities; no much larger clone is one base away.

The CDR3 goes from the cysteine to the phenylalanine over 14 residues. Left in the record is the CDR3 DNA by itself, 42 bases read in frame from the first base. Sequencing input: PBMCs or T cells enriched from blood (not recorded which). The origin of this receptor is a woman aged 40 to 50 who had recovered from COVID-19. The V and J segments used are TRBV21-1 and TRBJ1-2; no DNA check was done on the table's D call, TRBD1. TRBV21-1 is classified as a pseudogene. CDR3 region: CASSKQGKNYGYTF. DNA sequence: TGTGCCAGCAGCAAACAGGGGAAAAACTATGGCTACACCTTC.